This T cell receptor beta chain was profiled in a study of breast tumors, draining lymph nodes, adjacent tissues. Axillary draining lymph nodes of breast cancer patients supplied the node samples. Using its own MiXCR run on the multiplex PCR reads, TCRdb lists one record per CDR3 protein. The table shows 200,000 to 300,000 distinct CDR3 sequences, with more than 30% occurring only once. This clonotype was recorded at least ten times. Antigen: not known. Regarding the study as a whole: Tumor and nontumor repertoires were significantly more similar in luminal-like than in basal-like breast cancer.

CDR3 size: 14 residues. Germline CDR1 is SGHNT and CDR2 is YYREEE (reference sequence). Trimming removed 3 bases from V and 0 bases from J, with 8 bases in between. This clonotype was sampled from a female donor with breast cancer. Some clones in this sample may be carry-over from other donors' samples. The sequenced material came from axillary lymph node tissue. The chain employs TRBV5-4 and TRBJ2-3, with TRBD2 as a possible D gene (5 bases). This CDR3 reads CASSSPGSTDTQYF. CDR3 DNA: TGTGCCAGCAGCTCCCCGGGGAGCACAGATACGCAGTATTTT. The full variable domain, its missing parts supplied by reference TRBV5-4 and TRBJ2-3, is ETGVTQSPTHLIKTRGQQVTLRCSSQSGHNTVSWYQQALGQGPQFIFQYYREEENGRGNFPPRFSGLQFPNYSSELNVNALELDDSALYLCASSSPGSTDTQYFGPGTRLTVL.